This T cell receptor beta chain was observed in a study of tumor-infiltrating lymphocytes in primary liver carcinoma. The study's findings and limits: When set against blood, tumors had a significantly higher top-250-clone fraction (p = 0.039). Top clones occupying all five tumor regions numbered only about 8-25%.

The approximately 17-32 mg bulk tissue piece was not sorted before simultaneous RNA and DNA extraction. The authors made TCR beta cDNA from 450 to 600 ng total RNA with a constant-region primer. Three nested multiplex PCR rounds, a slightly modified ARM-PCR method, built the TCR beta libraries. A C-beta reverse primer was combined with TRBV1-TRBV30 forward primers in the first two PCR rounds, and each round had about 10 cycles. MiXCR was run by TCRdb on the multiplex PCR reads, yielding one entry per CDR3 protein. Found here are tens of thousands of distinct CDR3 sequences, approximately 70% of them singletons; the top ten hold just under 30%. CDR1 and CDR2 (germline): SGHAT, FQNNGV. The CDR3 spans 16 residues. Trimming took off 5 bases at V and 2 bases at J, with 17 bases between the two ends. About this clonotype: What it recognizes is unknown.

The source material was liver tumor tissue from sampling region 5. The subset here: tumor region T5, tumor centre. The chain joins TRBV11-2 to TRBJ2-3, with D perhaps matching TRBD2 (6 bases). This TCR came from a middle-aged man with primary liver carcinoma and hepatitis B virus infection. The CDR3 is CASSIQPGVATDTQYF. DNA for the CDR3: TGTGCCAGCAGCATCCAGCCGGGGGTAGCCACAGATACGCAGTATTTT.